These 29 T cell receptor beta chains came from one sample sequenced in a study of early T cells in non-severe SARS-CoV-2 infection. TCRdb reprocessed the 5' RACE reads with MiXCR, giving one entry per CDR3 protein. This sample has tens of thousands of distinct CDR3 sequences, with over 9.5% found just once. Source material: whole blood. All receptors derive from an adult who was a healthcare worker with PCR-confirmed SARS-CoV-2 infection or an uninfected control (not recorded which).

This clonotype was recorded at least ten times. The chain combines TRBV29-1 with TRBJ2-3, with D possibly TRBD1 on 6 matching bases. V was clipped by 6 bases and J by 4 bases, with 17 bases between them. The germline V gene encodes CDR1 SQVTM and CDR2 ANQGSEA. The CDR3 runs to 14 residues. The chain's CDR3 is CSVGASGWADTQYF. DNA of the CDR3: TGCAGCGTGGGGGCATCCGGGTGGGCAGATACGCAGTATTTT.

This clonotype was observed a few times. The CDR3 is CSANKAGTGTYEQYF. Written as DNA, the CDR3 is TGCAGTGCTAACAAAGCCGGGACAGGGACTTACGAGCAGTACTTC. This sequence joins TRBV20-1 and TRBJ2-7; 9 positions match TRBD1. The CDR3 runs 15 residues. Per the germline V gene, CDR1 is DFQATT and CDR2 is SNEGSKA (reference sequence). V lost 4 bases to trimming and J lost 4 bases; unmatched junction nucleotides: 11.

This clonotype was counted at least ten times. The J gene is TRBJ2-5, the V gene TRBV12-3 or TRBV12-4; D might be TRBD1 (5 bases). The CDR3 is made up of 13 amino acids. Trimming removed 6 bases from V and 4 bases from J, with 12 bases in between. The CDR3 reads CASSKTVPETQYF. CDR3 nucleotide sequence: TGTGCCAGCAGCAAGACAGTGCCAGAGACCCAGTACTTC.

This chain links TRBV12-3 or TRBV12-4 with TRBJ1-5, with 8 bases that match TRBD1. The CDR3 consists of 17 residues. V shed 1 base and J 4 bases; nucleotides not matched to a gene: 9. CDR3 in DNA: TGTGCCAGCAGTTTAGGTCTTTTCAGGGGGCGGAATCAGCCCCAGCATTTT. Translated, it gives CASSLGLFRGRNQPQHF.

The genes are TRBV27 and TRBJ2-7, with D possibly matching TRBD2 (7 bases). Per germline, CDR1 MNHEY and CDR2 SMNVEV (reference sequence). With 8 bases removed from V and 3 bases from J, the gap between germline ends came to 11 bases. The CDR3 contains 12 residues. CDR3 in amino acids: CASRGAYYEQYF. The CDR3 DNA reads as TGTGCCAGCCGGGGGGCCTACTACGAGCAGTACTTC.

The sample holds a few counts of this clonotype. V and J are TRBV5-4 and TRBJ1-1, with 12 bases aligning to TRBD1. The CDR3 consists of 15 residues. Germline values: CDR1 SGHNT, CDR2 YYREEE (reference sequence). With 0 bases clipped from V and 11 bases from J, the junction kept 8 bases outside the gene matches. In DNA form, the CDR3 reads TGTGCCAGCAGCTTGGCTGGGACAGGGGGCGCGGACGCTTTCTTT. It is translated as CASSLAGTGGADAFF.

This clonotype was counted ten times or more. The V and J genes are TRBV5-1 and TRBJ2-1; D possibly corresponds to TRBD1 (8 bases). Germline V CDR1 and CDR2: SGHRS, YFSETQ. The CDR3 spans 16 residues. V gave up 3 bases and J gave up 3 bases, with 16 bases separating them. Here the CDR3 DNA reads TGCGCCAGCAGCTCAAACAGGGGGGGAGACTACAATGAGCAGTTCTTC. Translating gives CASSSNRGGDYNEQFF.

The CDR3 coding sequence is TGTGCCAGCAGCTTAGCCGGGGACACCGGGGAGCTGTTTTTT. Translation gives CASSLAGDTGELFF. The gene calls are TRBV7-6 and TRBJ2-2, with D perhaps TRBD2 (5 bases). The length of the CDR3 is 14 residues. V was trimmed by 0 bases and J by 3 bases, leaving 5 bases between them. Germline CDR1 reads SGHVS; CDR2 reads FNYEAQ.

This clonotype was counted at least ten times. The gene calls are TRBV20-1 and TRBJ1-1; 7 bases map to TRBD1. There are 11 residues in the CDR3. Germline V gene lookup returns CDR1 DFQATT and CDR2 SNEGSKA (reference sequence). With V trimmed by 4 bases and J by 11 bases, 7 bases remained unmatched. The CDR3: CSATPTGRAFF. The CDR3 nucleotides are TGCAGTGCTACGCCGACAGGGAGGGCTTTCTTT.

This clonotype came up once. This clone may be a read error of a much larger clone one base away. The gene calls are TRBV24-1 and TRBJ2-1; 7 bases fit TRBD1. CDR3 length equals 14 residues. Per germline, CDR1 KGHDR and CDR2 SFDVKD. This CDR3 reads CATSETGTGNEQSF. In DNA, the CDR3 is TGTGCCACCAGTGAGACAGGGACCGGCAATGAGCAGTCCTTC.

This clonotype was counted ten times or more. V gene TRBV7-2 combines with J gene TRBJ2-1, with 9 bases identical to TRBD2. The CDR3 consists of 15 residues. CDR1 is SGHTA and CDR2 is FQGNSA in the germline V gene. After removal of 1 base from V and 7 bases from J, the junction contained 5 bases not matched to a gene. The chain's CDR3 is CASSLVAGGGNEQFF. The CDR3, as DNA: TGTGCCAGCAGCTTAGTCGCGGGAGGGGGTAATGAGCAGTTCTTC.

This clonotype was seen repeatedly, ten times or more. CDR3 nucleotide sequence: TGTGCCAGTAATCCCGGGACTAGCGCCGGGGAGCTGTTTTTT. Protein product: CASNPGTSAGELFF. V is TRBV2 and J is TRBJ2-2; 10 nucleotides line up with TRBD2. This CDR3 has 14 amino acids. V trimming: 9 bases; J trimming: 6 bases; junction bases outside the gene matches: 7. The germline V gene has CDR1 SNHLY and CDR2 FYNNEI.

This clonotype came up a few times. V gene TRBV6-2 or TRBV6-3 combines with J gene TRBJ1-2, with 7 bases that match TRBD1. J gave up 6 bases and V 1 base, and 5 bases lay outside the gene matches. Germline-derived CDR1 and CDR2 are MNHEY and SVGEGT. The CDR3 has 14 amino acids. The CDR3 reads CASSYYGTAHGYTF. The CDR3 DNA reads as TGTGCCAGCAGTTACTACGGGACAGCCCATGGCTACACCTTC.

This clonotype occurred many times. The J gene is TRBJ2-7, the V gene TRBV3-1; D might be TRBD1 (7 bases). The CDR3 spans 18 residues. Deletions cut 0 bases from V and 4 bases from J, with 22 bases between. The germline CDR1 and CDR2 sequences are LGHDT and YNNKEL (reference sequence). In nucleotides, the CDR3 is TGTGCCAGCAGCCAAGACCAGGGTCTAGGAGGGGGCGCATACGAGCAGTACTTC. Amino acid sequence: CASSQDQGLGGGAYEQYF.

The J gene is TRBJ1-1, the V gene TRBV29-1; D perhaps matches TRBD1 (6 bases). Germline CDR1 and CDR2: SQVTM and ANQGSEA. This CDR3 is built from 13 residues. V lost 0 bases to trimming and J lost 1 base, with 6 bases between them. The CDR3 loop reads CSVEEQGNTEAFF. CDR3 DNA: TGCAGCGTTGAAGAACAGGGGAACACTGAAGCTTTCTTT.

V is TRBV7-9 and J is TRBJ2-3, with 13 bases identical to TRBD2. The CDR3 runs 15 residues. The trim removed 4 bases at V and 6 bases at J, leaving 4 bases unmatched. Looked up from germline, CDR1 is SEHNR and CDR2 is FQNEAQ (reference sequence). The CDR3 DNA reads TGTGCCAGCAGCTATACTAGCGGGAGGGACGATACGCAGTATTTT. This encodes CASSYTSGRDDTQYF.

This clonotype was seen at least ten times. The chain carries TRBV7-2 and TRBJ2-1, with no clear D. Germline V gives CDR1 SGHTA, CDR2 FQGNSA. The CDR3 has 14 residues. Trimming shortened V by 1 base and J by 5 bases, and 9 bases separated the two germline ends. In DNA form, the CDR3 reads TGTGCCAGCAGCTTAGTTTCCAACCACAATGAGCAGTTCTTC. Translation: CASSLVSNHNEQFF.

There are many counts of this clonotype. The V and J genes are TRBV5-1 and TRBJ2-1; 10 bases fit TRBD2. Germline V CDR1 and CDR2: SGHRS, YFSETQ. The CDR3 sequence is 17 residues long. The V gene end was trimmed by 2 bases and the J gene end by 7 bases; junction bases not matched to a gene: 12. The CDR3 sequence is CASSFVSGTSAGNEQFF. Written as DNA, the CDR3 is TGCGCCAGCAGCTTTGTCTCCGGGACTAGCGCAGGGAATGAGCAGTTCTTC.

This clonotype has ten or more counts. V is TRBV27 and J is TRBJ2-7; unclear D gene. Trimming removed 0 bases from V and 1 base from J, with 10 bases in between. Germline assignment: CDR1 MNHEY and CDR2 SMNVEV (reference sequence). This CDR3 has 15 amino acids. The CDR3 protein is CASSLSAFGSYEQYF. The CDR3 nucleotides read TGTGCCAGCAGTTTATCAGCCTTTGGGTCCTACGAGCAGTACTTC.

The V gene is TRBV5-4, the J gene TRBJ2-7; D is tentatively TRBD1 or TRBD2 (5 bases each). The CDR3 totals 15 residues. V dropped 2 bases and J dropped 7 bases, with 19 bases sitting between them. Germline CDR1 SGHNT, CDR2 YYREEE (reference sequence). In nucleotides, the CDR3 is TGTGCCAGCAGCTTTTCGAGGGGCTGGCAGATGGAGCAGTACTTC. Protein product: CASSFSRGWQMEQYF.

This rearrangement joins TRBV7-9 to TRBJ1-1; no clear D gene. The germline V gene encodes CDR1 SEHNR and CDR2 FQNEAQ (reference sequence). The CDR3 spans 12 residues. Trimming shortened V by 1 base and J by 4 bases, and 4 bases separated the two germline ends. The DNA for the CDR3 is TGTGCCAGCAGCTTAGATAGCACTGAAGCTTTCTTT. It encodes CASSLDSTEAFF. The full variable domain, rest sourced from reference TRBV7-9 and TRBJ1-1, is DTGVSQNPRHKITKRGQNVTFRCDPISEHNRLYWYRQTLGQGPEFLTYFQNEAQLEKSRLLSDRFSAERPKGSFSTLEIQRTEQGDSAMYLCASSLDSTEAFFGQGTRLTVV.

The table lists this clonotype with many counts. The rearrangement links TRBV6-4 to TRBJ1-1, with 7 bases aligning to TRBD1. V lost 4 bases, J lost 7 bases, and 9 bases stayed unmatched. The CDR3 has 14 residues. The germline gives CDR1 MRHNA, CDR2 SNTAGT. The CDR3 coding sequence is TGTGCCAGCAGTGCATCAGGGGGTAAGGGTGAAGCTTTCTTT. The encoded protein is CASSASGGKGEAFF.

This clonotype has a handful of counts. This sequence joins TRBV6-2 or TRBV6-3 and TRBJ2-1, with TRBD2 matching over 9 bases. The CDR3 extends over 15 amino acids. In germline, CDR1 is MNHEY, CDR2 SVGEGT. V was pared by 8 bases and J by 5 bases, with 10 bases of the junction left unmatched. CDR3 protein: CASFQVAGVHNEQFF. DNA of the CDR3: TGTGCCAGCTTCCAGGTAGCGGGGGTACACAATGAGCAGTTCTTC.

The V and J genes are TRBV29-1 and TRBJ2-7; D may be TRBD1 or TRBD2 (5 bases each). Germline V gives CDR1 SQVTM, CDR2 ANQGSEA. Trimming took 8 bases from V and 2 from J, leaving 13 bases between them. The CDR3 has 12 residues. The CDR3 loop reads CSSRDGPYEQYF. DNA for the CDR3: TGCAGCAGCCGGGACGGACCCTACGAGCAGTACTTC.

This clonotype was recorded a few times. The chain carries TRBV6-6 and TRBJ2-3; no firm D call. The CDR3 is 16 amino acids. In germline, CDR1 is MNHNY, CDR2 SVGAGI (reference sequence). Between the trimmed V and J ends, which lost 1 base and 2 bases, there was a span of 13 bases. This CDR3 is CASSYLGMSDTDTQYF. In DNA, the CDR3 is TGTGCCAGCAGTTACTTGGGGATGTCTGACACAGATACGCAGTATTTT.

This clonotype has only a few counts. The chain is built from TRBV5-1 and TRBJ2-7; D possibly corresponds to TRBD1 (6 bases). From germline, CDR1 is SGHRS and CDR2 YFSETQ. The CDR3 has 13 residues. The ends were cut back, 5 bases at V and 3 bases at J, with 12 bases in the middle. CDR3 nucleotide sequence: TGCGCCAGCAGTTCGGACAGAAGCTACGAGCAGTACTTC. This gives the protein CASSSDRSYEQYF.

This clonotype was observed at least ten times. The J gene is TRBJ1-3, the V gene TRBV9; TRBD1 is a possible D gene (5 bases). CDR1 SGDLS and CDR2 YYNGEE come from the germline V gene. The CDR3 loop spans 16 amino acids. The V end was cut by 0 bases, the J end by 2 bases, with 12 bases between. CDR3 amino acids: CASSVGEGEAGNTIYF. Here the CDR3 DNA reads TGTGCCAGCAGCGTAGGAGAAGGGGAGGCTGGAAACACCATATATTTT.

This clonotype occurred a few times. The V call is TRBV10-1, the J call TRBJ1-1, with 9 nucleotides matching TRBD1. Per germline, CDR1 WNHNN and CDR2 SYGVQD (reference sequence). Trimming at V came to 3 bases and at J to 1 base, leaving 6 bases not matched to a gene. This CDR3 comprises 16 residues. CDR3 residues: CASSDGQGRGNTEAFF. In nucleotides, the CDR3 is TGCGCCAGCAGTGATGGACAGGGGCGAGGGAACACTGAAGCTTTCTTT.

This clonotype was detected many times. The gene calls are TRBV25-1 and TRBJ1-5; the D gene is possibly TRBD1 (6 bases). This CDR3 has 14 amino acids. Germline assignment: CDR1 MGHDK and CDR2 SYGVNS. Trimming pared 1 base from V and 4 bases from J, leaving 8 bases between. CDR3 sequence reads: CASSEWGQNQPQHF. The CDR3 DNA sequence: TGTGCCAGCAGTGAATGGGGACAAAATCAGCCCCAGCATTTT.